This TCR beta chain was observed in a study of blood T cell repertoires in COVID-19. Across the whole study: Both acute and convalescent COVID-19 samples were obtained from the United States, Italy and Spain.

The repertoire was sequenced with immunoSEQ multiplex PCR; TCRdb's copy has only in-frame clones and lacks some. Of 200,000 to 300,000 clones detected, nearly 90% appear once; the ten largest clones hold about 0.64%. Germline V lookup: CDR1 SEHNR, CDR2 FQNEAQ (reference sequence). V was shortened by 1 base and J by 8 bases, with 6 bases between the two germline ends. The CDR3 extends over 13 amino acids. This clone was detected a few times. This receptor was taken from a human donor in a cohort sampled during active COVID-19. What was sequenced was peripheral blood. The rearrangement links TRBV7-9 to TRBJ1-6, with D perhaps matching TRBD1 (5 bases). The chain's CDR3 is CASSLGQHSPLHF. The CDR3 bases are TGTGCCAGCAGCTTAGGACAGCATTCACCCCTCCACTTT. Full variable domain (outside the CDR3, taken from reference TRBV7-9 and TRBJ1-6): DTGVSQNPRHKITKRGQNVTFRCDPISEHNRLYWYRQTLGQGPEFLTYFQNEAQLEKSRLLSDRFSAERPKGSFSTLEIQRTEQGDSAMYLCASSLGQHSPLHFGNGTRLTVT.